A selection of T cell receptor beta chains follows, all from one sample in a study of beta chain features in type 1 diabetes. The repertoire was sequenced with immunoSEQ multiplex PCR; TCRdb's copy has only in-frame clones and lacks some. This table holds hundreds of thousands of clones, 17% found once. Sequencing input: naive CD4+ T cells from blood. These receptors were collected from a woman between 18 and 30 years old in good health. Each CDR3 is given with its conserved first and last residue.

v_gene: TRBV28
CDR3aa: CASSSPNTEAFF

v_gene: TRBV19
CDR3aa: CASRHGTAYGYTF

v_gene: TRBV10-2
CDR3aa: CASSEGYGYTF

v_gene: TRBV28
CDR3aa: CASKNPDAVREQFF

v_gene: TRBV18
CDR3aa: CASSPRRKETQYF

v_gene: TRBV6-1
CDR3aa: CASSEAGPSYEQYF

v_gene: TRBV2
CDR3aa: CASHIGTDTQYF

v_gene: TRBV5-1
CDR3aa: CASSFLGQGPNEQFF

v_gene: TRBV19
CDR3aa: CASKWGQGKFPNTGELFF

v_gene: TRBV6-5
CDR3aa: CASSYRSPYNEQFF

v_gene: TRBV6-1
CDR3aa: CASSMRLAGGREQYF

v_gene: TRBV2
CDR3aa: CASSALEGTGELFF

v_gene: TRBV7-8
CDR3aa: CASSSLTSGPVPYEQYF

v_gene: TRBV7-9
CDR3aa: CASSPGRTDRTEAFF

v_gene: TRBV15
CDR3aa: CATSRGRDTGELFF

v_gene: TRBV7-2
CDR3aa: CASSLARGYEQYF

v_gene: TRBV6-5
CDR3aa: CASSYSMTANTEAFF

v_gene: TRBV18
CDR3aa: CASSYRDGEQYF

v_gene: TRBV7-8
CDR3aa: CASSPRDLGVEAFF

v_gene: TRBV28
CDR3aa: CASSSGQGGGYTF

v_gene: TRBV19
CDR3aa: CASSIQDTEAFF

v_gene: TRBV28
CDR3aa: CASRAFRWSNQPQHF

v_gene: TRBV28
CDR3aa: CASGAGVYTGELFF

v_gene: TRBV5-1
CDR3aa: CASSLSLAAGETQYF

v_gene: TRBV15
CDR3aa: CATSRDAAPGLAYGYTF

v_gene: TRBV5-1
CDR3aa: CASSPVASYEQYF

v_gene: TRBV28
CDR3aa: CASSQGLAAYNEQFF

v_gene: TRBV9
CDR3aa: CASSVGGLNTGELFF

v_gene: TRBV5-1
CDR3aa: CASSVPGANEQFF

v_gene: TRBV25-1
CDR3aa: CASSEAGTGNTIYF

v_gene: TRBV27
CDR3aa: CASSFRRLRSPLHF